This entry lists 10 T cell receptor beta chains sequenced from one sample in a study of T cell responses to AZD1222 COVID-19 vaccine. Assay: immunoSEQ multiplex PCR; the TCRdb copy retains only in-frame clones and omits some. This table has 210,000 or so clones, approximately 94% appearing once. The specimen comprised peripheral blood, sampled on day 0 of MenACWY control vaccination. The origin of the receptors is an adult in good health.

The V and J genes are TRBV21-1 and TRBJ2-7; TRBD1 is the table's D call, not checked against the DNA. TRBV21-1 represents a pseudogene. CDR3 length: 15 amino acids. This CDR3 reads CASSKMTGSSYEQYF. CDR3 bases: TGTGCCAGCAGCAAAATGACAGGGTCCTCCTACGAGCAGTACTTC.

The chain combines TRBV2 with TRBJ1-4, with D unresolved. V lost 7 bases, J lost 4 bases, and 25 bases lay in between. Per the germline V gene, CDR1 is SNHLY and CDR2 is FYNNEI. The CDR3 has 18 residues. The CDR3 sequence: CASNGLYSGARVNEKLFF. In nucleotides, the CDR3 is TGTGCCAGCAATGGGCTTTATTCAGGCGCGCGGGTTAATGAAAAACTGTTTTTT. The variable domain in full, completed from reference TRBV2 and TRBJ1-4, reads EPEVTQTPSHQVTQMGQEVILRCVPISNHLYFYWYRQILGQKVEFLVSFYNNEISEKSEIFDDQFSVERPDGSNFTLKIRSTKLEDSAMYFCASNGLYSGARVNEKLFFGSGTQLSVL.

The gene calls are TRBV28 and TRBJ1-5; no firm D call. The germline CDR1 and CDR2 sequences are MDHEN and SYDVKM. CDR3 length: 16 residues. V was pared by 3 bases and J by 9 bases, with 21 bases between. Written as DNA, the CDR3 is TGTGCCAGCAGTTTCGTGGAGAAGACGGTGCGTCGGCCCCAGCATTTT. It specifies CASSFVEKTVRRPQHF. Supplemented by reference TRBV28 and TRBJ1-5, the full variable domain reads DVKVTQSSRYLVKRTGEKVFLECVQDMDHENMFWYRQDPGLGLRLIYFSYDVKMKEKGDIPEGYSVSREKKERFSLILESASTNQTSMYLCASSFVEKTVRRPQHFGDGTRLSIL.

The rearrangement joins TRBV7-9 to TRBJ1-1; D gene ambiguous. V lost 5 bases, J lost 1 base, and 11 bases lay in between. In germline, CDR1 is SEHNR, CDR2 FQNEAQ (reference sequence). The CDR3 length is 14 residues. The CDR3 sequence: CASSLLAGNTEAFF. CDR3 in DNA: TGTGCCAGCAGCCTCCTGGCAGGGAACACTGAAGCTTTCTTT.

This clone was observed a few times. The chain is built from TRBV4-2 and TRBJ2-3; 7 positions match TRBD1. V was clipped by 1 base and J by 3 bases; unmatched bases: 7. The CDR3 contains 16 residues. CDR1 and CDR2 (germline): LGHNA, YNFKEQ. This CDR3 reads CASSQGFGRGTDTQYF. DNA for the CDR3: TGTGCCAGCAGCCAAGGGTTCGGCAGGGGGACAGATACGCAGTATTTT.

The chain employs TRBV30 and TRBJ1-6; D gene unclear. The ends were cut back, 0 bases at V and 6 bases at J, with 15 bases in the middle. This CDR3 is built from 16 residues. Germline values: CDR1 GTSNPN, CDR2 SVGIG (reference sequence). CDR3 residues: CAWSVRPQSTNSPLHF. DNA of the CDR3: TGTGCCTGGAGTGTACGTCCCCAGTCGACTAATTCACCCCTCCACTTT.

The J gene is TRBJ1-2, the V gene TRBV2, with D unclear. Trimming shortened V by 7 bases and J by 1 base, and 7 bases separated the two germline ends. This CDR3 comprises 12 residues. Germline V CDR1 and CDR2: SNHLY, FYNNEI. The CDR3 reads CASMKGNYGYTF. The CDR3 DNA reads TGTGCCAGCATGAAGGGTAACTATGGCTACACCTTC.

This clone appeared a single time. The CDR3 sequence: CASTDRGVGGYTF. The CDR3 coding sequence is TGTGCCAGCACCGACAGGGGAGTGGGGGGCTACACCTTC. The chain has TRBV2 and TRBJ1-2; 8 bases map to TRBD1. The CDR3 runs 13 residues. CDR1 is SNHLY, CDR2 FYNNEI, per germline. Trimming cost V 7 bases and J 8 bases; bases outside gene matches: 9.

The rearrangement uses TRBV3-1 (or the pseudogene TRBV3-2) and TRBJ2-7, with 7 bases fitting TRBD1. The length of the CDR3 is 14 residues. After removal of 4 bases from V and 2 bases from J, the junction contained 5 bases not matched to a gene. Germline V CDR1 and CDR2: LGHDT, YNNKEL (reference sequence). CDR3: CASSRRDRAYEQYF. The CDR3 coding sequence is TGTGCCAGCAGCCGCCGGGACAGAGCCTACGAGCAGTACTTC.

This sequence joins TRBV7-9 and TRBJ1-2, with 7 positions matching TRBD1. This CDR3 contains 17 residues. V lost 3 bases and J lost 8; bases outside the gene matches: 18. Germline V CDR1 and CDR2: SEHNR, FQNEAQ (reference sequence). The CDR3 loop reads CASSLLAREKGAKGYTF. The DNA for the CDR3 is TGTGCCAGCAGCTTGCTGGCTCGTGAGAAGGGGGCGAAAGGCTACACCTTC.